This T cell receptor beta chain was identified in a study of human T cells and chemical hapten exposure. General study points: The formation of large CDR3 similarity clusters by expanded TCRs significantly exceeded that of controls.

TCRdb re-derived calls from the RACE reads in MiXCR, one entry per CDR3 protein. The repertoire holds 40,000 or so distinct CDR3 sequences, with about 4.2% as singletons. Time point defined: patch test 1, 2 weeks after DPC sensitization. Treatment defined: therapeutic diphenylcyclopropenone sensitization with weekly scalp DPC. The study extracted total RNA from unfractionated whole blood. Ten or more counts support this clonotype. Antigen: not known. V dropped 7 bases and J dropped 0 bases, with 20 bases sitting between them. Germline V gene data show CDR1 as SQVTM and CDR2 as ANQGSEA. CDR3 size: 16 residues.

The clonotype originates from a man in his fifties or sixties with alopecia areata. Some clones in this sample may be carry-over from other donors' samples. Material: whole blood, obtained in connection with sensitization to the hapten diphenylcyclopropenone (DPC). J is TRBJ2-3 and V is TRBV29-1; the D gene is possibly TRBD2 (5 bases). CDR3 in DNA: TGCAGCGCCCGGGGATTTCCCAAATTTAGCACAGATACGCAGTATTTT. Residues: CSARGFPKFSTDTQYF.